Shown below are 27 T cell receptor beta chains from a single sample sequenced in a study of cytomegalovirus exposure and HLA in healthy donors. It was with 60 Vbeta and 13 Jbeta primers that the PCR ran. Assay: immunoSEQ multiplex PCR; the TCRdb copy retains only in-frame clones and omits some. The sample lists more than 95,000 clones; about 69% were seen once. Sequenced sample: PBMCs. These receptor sequences come from a woman under 30 in good health and CMV-seronegative.

The J gene is TRBJ1-5, the V gene TRBV4-2; D not resolved. The germline V and J ends were trimmed by 0 bases and 6 bases, with 9 bases remaining between them. CDR1 is LGHNA and CDR2 is YNFKEQ in the germline V gene. The CDR3 sequence is 14 residues long. CDR3 in DNA: TGTGCCAGCAGCCAAGAGCAGGTTGGTCAGCCCCAGCATTTT. Translated: CASSQEQVGQPQHF.

The rearrangement links TRBV28 to TRBJ1-1, with unresolved D. The CDR3 loop spans 15 amino acids. Trimming shortened V by 1 base and J by 4 bases, and 13 bases separated the two germline ends. Germline V lookup: CDR1 MDHEN, CDR2 SYDVKM. The CDR3: CASSLYTGAGTEAFF. The CDR3 DNA follows: TGTGCCAGCAGTTTATATACGGGAGCGGGCACTGAAGCTTTCTTT.

The rearrangement links TRBV5-1 to TRBJ1-6; D is ambiguous. The germline gives CDR1 SGHRS, CDR2 YFSETQ. The CDR3 loop spans 13 amino acids. Trimming took 2 bases from V and 8 from J, leaving 8 bases between them. CDR3 in amino acids: CASSLTADSPLHF. The CDR3, as DNA: TGCGCCAGCAGCTTAACAGCCGATTCACCCCTCCACTTT.

The V and J genes are TRBV5-4 and TRBJ2-5, with D tentatively TRBD1 (6 bases). Germline lookup yields CDR1 SGHNT and CDR2 YYREEE (reference sequence). This CDR3 spans 14 amino acids. The V and J ends lost 1 base and 1 base respectively, with 8 bases between them. CDR3 DNA sequence: TGTGCCAGCAGCTTGAGGGGGTTCCAAGAGACCCAGTACTTC. Residues: CASSLRGFQETQYF. The full variable domain, its missing parts supplied by reference TRBV5-4 and TRBJ2-5, is ETGVTQSPTHLIKTRGQQVTLRCSSQSGHNTVSWYQQALGQGPQFIFQYYREEENGRGNFPPRFSGLQFPNYSSELNVNALELDDSALYLCASSLRGFQETQYFGPGTRLLVL.

The rearrangement joins TRBV7-7 to TRBJ2-5, with a possible D match to TRBD1 (6 bases). CDR3 size: 14 residues. Germline V gives CDR1 SSHAT, CDR2 FNYEAQ (reference sequence). This CDR3 reads CAVSTGPAGETQYF. CDR3 coding DNA: TGTGCTGTGTCGACAGGCCCCGCGGGAGAGACCCAGTACTTC.

About this clone itself: The junction and the germline gene differ at one end; a read error may be behind it. CDR3 region: CASRLDRDNTDTQYF. The CDR3 nucleotides are TGTGCCAGCAGGTTGGACAGGGATAACACAGATACGCAGTATTTT. The chain has TRBV5-4 and TRBJ2-3; 8 bases fit TRBD1. The CDR3 loop spans 15 amino acids. Germline V gives CDR1 SGHNT, CDR2 YYREEE (reference sequence).

V gene TRBV7-9 combines with J gene TRBJ2-7; perhaps TRBD2 as D (6 bases). Trimming stripped 1 base from V and 5 bases from J, with 9 bases between. The length of the CDR3 is 13 residues. Germline CDR1 and CDR2: SEHNR and FQNEAQ (reference sequence). The CDR3 bases are TGTGCCAGCAGCTTAGTAACGGGGGACGAGCAGTACTTC. Protein product: CASSLVTGDEQYF.

The table lists this clone with a count of one. The V call is TRBV28, the J call TRBJ2-7, with D perhaps matching TRBD1 (6 bases). The CDR3 runs 17 residues. Trimming took 4 bases from V and 2 from J, leaving 21 bases between them. Germline V gene data show CDR1 as MDHEN and CDR2 as SYDVKM. The CDR3 sequence is CASSSPGHPQRTYEQYF. Here the CDR3 DNA reads TGTGCCAGCAGTTCTCCGGGACACCCTCAAAGAACCTACGAGCAGTACTTC.

The V and J genes are TRBV27 and TRBJ2-3; 8 bases fit TRBD2. Germline assignment: CDR1 MNHEY and CDR2 SMNVEV (reference sequence). This CDR3 has 15 amino acids. Trimming removed 3 bases from V and 1 base from J; junction bases left unmatched: 3. CDR3 residues: CASSFQAGGTDTQYF. CDR3 DNA: TGTGCCAGCAGTTTCCAAGCGGGGGGCACAGATACGCAGTATTTT.

The chain is built from TRBV5-6 and TRBJ1-4; no reliable D call. The CDR3 runs 15 residues. Trimming took 0 bases from V and 0 from J, leaving 6 bases between them. The germline CDR1 and CDR2 sequences are SGHDT and YYEEEE. Here the CDR3 reads CASSLETTTNEKLFF. DNA of the CDR3: TGTGCCAGCAGCTTGGAAACAACAACTAATGAAAAACTGTTTTTT.

The chain links TRBV7-2 to TRBJ1-5, with 9 positions matching TRBD1. V lost 5 bases and J lost 5; bases outside the gene matches: 10. The germline CDR1 and CDR2 sequences are SGHTA and FQGNSA. The CDR3 length is 16 residues. CDR3 protein: CASSRRGQGQDQPQHF. The CDR3 coding sequence is TGTGCCAGCAGCCGCAGGGGACAGGGTCAGGATCAGCCCCAGCATTTT.

The chain carries TRBV27 and TRBJ2-7, with D maybe TRBD1 (6 bases). Trimming cost V 5 bases and J 1 base, with 12 bases left between them. The CDR3 has 14 amino acids. Germline loops: CDR1 MNHEY, CDR2 SMNVEV (reference sequence). This CDR3 is CASSPQTGSYEQYF. In nucleotides, the CDR3 is TGTGCCAGCAGTCCCCAGACAGGTTCCTACGAGCAGTACTTC.

V is TRBV6-1 and J is TRBJ1-4, with 9 bases that match TRBD1. J lost 6 bases, V lost 3 bases, and 11 bases had no gene match. The CDR3 has 17 amino acids. From germline, CDR1 is MNHNS and CDR2 SASEGT. The DNA for the CDR3 is TGTGCCAGCAGTGATTGGTCACACAGGGGGCGCGATGAAAAACTGTTTTTT. It specifies CASSDWSHRGRDEKLFF.

This chain joins TRBV6-4 and TRBJ2-5; D is perhaps TRBD2 (6 bases). Per the germline V gene, CDR1 is MRHNA and CDR2 is SNTAGT. The CDR3 is made up of 13 amino acids. Deletions cut 4 bases from V and 5 bases from J, with 11 bases between. The CDR3 bases are TGTGCCAGCAGTGTGGAGGGCGGGGAGACCCAGTACTTC. Translating gives CASSVEGGETQYF.

This chain uses TRBV28 with TRBJ1-2; tentative D call: TRBD1 (6 bases). CDR3 length: 14 amino acids. V was trimmed by 3 bases and J by 5 bases, leaving 13 bases between them. CDR1 MDHEN and CDR2 SYDVKM come from the germline V gene. CDR3 sequence (DNA): TGTGCCAGCAGTTTTCAGGGGATGGGTTATGGCTACACCTTC. Translated, it gives CASSFQGMGYGYTF.

CDR3 nucleotide sequence: TGTGCCAGCAGCCTTACCGGGTACCAAGAGACCCAGTACTTC. As protein: CASSLTGYQETQYF. The chain employs TRBV7-2 and TRBJ2-5; D is undetermined. The V gene lost 5 bases and the J gene lost 0 bases, with 10 bases spanning the gap. CDR3 length equals 14 residues. Germline CDR1 and CDR2: SGHTA and FQGNSA.

For this clone: Since the CDR3 does not end with the conserved phenylalanine or tryptophan, this likely comes from a read error. The chain has TRBV4-1 and TRBJ1-5; 7 positions agree with TRBD1. The germline CDR1 and CDR2 sequences are MGHRA and YSYEKL. V gave up 2 bases and J gave up 0 bases; unmatched junction bases: 13. The CDR3 has 19 amino acids. In DNA form, the CDR3 reads TGCGCCAGCAGCCAATCCCTTACGGGGGACAGACATAGCAATCAGCCCCAGCATGTT. Translated: CASSQSLTGDRHSNQPQHV.

CDR3 nucleotides: TGTGCCAGCAGTCAGCTAGCGACAGATACGCAGTATTTT. It specifies CASSQLATDTQYF. V gene TRBV2 combines with J gene TRBJ2-3; D possibly corresponds to TRBD2 (6 bases). Trimming took 5 bases from V and 3 from J, leaving 9 bases between them. Germline-derived CDR1 and CDR2 are SNHLY and FYNNEI. The CDR3 sequence is 13 residues long.

There are a few counts of this clone. The rearrangement joins TRBV6-4 to TRBJ1-2; a possible D gene is TRBD1 (6 bases). From germline, CDR1 is MRHNA and CDR2 SNTAGT. Trimming left V 8 bases short and J 8 bases short, with 18 bases between. The CDR3 is made up of 13 amino acids. The DNA of the CDR3 is TGTGCCAGCGGGGGACAAGGCCCGGGGGGCTACACCTTC. It translates to CASGGQGPGGYTF.

A single count supports this clone. The chain joins TRBV6-1 to TRBJ1-2; 10 bases match TRBD1. Germline lookup yields CDR1 MNHNS and CDR2 SASEGT. The CDR3 totals 15 residues. J gave up 3 bases and V 6 bases, and 7 bases lay outside the gene matches. The CDR3 region is CASRWGQGIDYGYTF. The CDR3 DNA reads TGTGCCAGCAGGTGGGGACAGGGGATCGACTATGGCTACACCTTC.

The chain couples TRBV6-6 to TRBJ2-5, with D maybe TRBD2 (6 bases). Deletions cut 10 bases from V and 3 bases from J, with 15 bases between. The CDR3 is made up of 13 amino acids. Germline CDR1 is MNHNY and CDR2 is SVGAGI (reference sequence). The CDR3 sequence: CATSPRREETQYF. The CDR3 DNA reads as TGTGCCACAAGTCCGAGGAGGGAAGAGACCCAGTACTTC.

The V and J genes are TRBV30 and TRBJ1-1; maybe TRBD1 (6 bases). There are 12 residues in the CDR3. V was shortened by 4 bases and J by 7 bases, with 13 bases between the two germline ends. Germline CDR1 is GTSNPN and CDR2 is SVGIG (reference sequence). CDR3 amino acids: CAWTTGIDEAFF. The CDR3, as DNA: TGTGCCTGGACTACAGGGATTGATGAAGCTTTCTTT.

The chain has TRBV19 and TRBJ2-2, with TRBD1 identical over 9 bases. The CDR3 runs 15 residues. Germline lookup yields CDR1 LNHDA and CDR2 SQIVND (reference sequence). V dropped 10 bases and J dropped 6; count of bases not matched to a gene: 12. For the CDR3, the DNA is TGTGCCACAGAACAGGGGGCGCAAAGGGCCGGGGAGCTGTTTTTT. Amino acid sequence: CATEQGAQRAGELFF.

The chain combines TRBV19 with TRBJ1-5; 11 bases are shared with TRBD1. With V trimmed by 3 bases and J by 6 bases, 7 bases remained unmatched. The CDR3 length is 16 residues. Germline V gives CDR1 LNHDA, CDR2 SQIVND (reference sequence). The CDR3 nucleotides are TGTGCCAGTAGTATCAGGGACAGGGGGATTCCTCAGCCCCAGCATTTT. Translated, it gives CASSIRDRGIPQPQHF.

V usage is TRBV5-1 and J usage is TRBJ2-3; the D gene is possibly TRBD2 (6 bases). Germline CDR1 and CDR2: SGHRS and YFSETQ. Trimming took off 3 bases at V and 0 bases at J, with 14 bases between the two ends. The CDR3 has 16 amino acids. The CDR3 region is CASSSGLPGSTDTQYF. Here the CDR3 DNA reads TGCGCCAGCAGCTCGGGACTCCCGGGCAGCACAGATACGCAGTATTTT.

The chain has TRBV2 and TRBJ2-5, with 12 bases aligning to TRBD2. Germline CDR1 is SNHLY and CDR2 is FYNNEI. This CDR3 region has 17 residues. The junction had 9 bases not matched to a gene; V was cut back by 5 bases and J by 2 bases. The CDR3: CASSKTSGGLPQETQYF. The CDR3 nucleotides read TGTGCCAGCAGTAAAACTAGCGGGGGGCTTCCACAAGAGACCCAGTACTTC.

This chain uses TRBV29-1 with TRBJ1-1; 8 bases match TRBD1. This CDR3 has 15 residues. The germline V gene encodes CDR1 SQVTM and CDR2 ANQGSEA. With V trimmed by 5 bases and J by 0 bases, 8 bases remained unmatched. CDR3 nucleotide sequence: TGCAGCGTTTCCGGACAGGGTACCATGAACACTGAAGCTTTCTTT. Translated: CSVSGQGTMNTEAFF.